One sample yielded the 14 T cell receptor beta chains listed below, sequenced in a study of response to subunit inactivated influenza vaccine. TCRdb reprocessed the RT-PCR reads with MiXCR, giving one entry per CDR3 protein. The data hold 700,000 to 800,000 distinct CDR3 sequences, with around 20% observed a single time. Sequenced here: PBMCs from blood, sampled more than 4 days after vaccination. Receptors originate from a man aged 50-60 years who received an inactivated influenza vaccine.

This chain joins TRBV29-1 and TRBJ2-4; D gene unclear. CDR1 is SQVTM, CDR2 ANQGSEA, per germline. With 5 bases removed from V and 0 bases from J, the gap between germline ends came to 8 bases. The CDR3 sequence is 13 residues long. The CDR3 region is CSVTTGAKNIQYF. In DNA form, the CDR3 reads TGCAGCGTTACTACCGGAGCCAAAAACATTCAGTACTTC.

The chain links TRBV3-1 to TRBJ2-1; 7 nucleotides agree with TRBD2. Germline V CDR1 and CDR2: LGHDT, YNNKEL (reference sequence). The length of the CDR3 is 14 residues. V lost 3 bases to trimming and J lost 3 bases; unmatched junction nucleotides: 2. The CDR3 DNA reads TGTGCCAGCAGCCAGGGGGGGTACTACAATGAGCAGTTCTTC. Amino acid sequence: CASSQGGYYNEQFF.

This clonotype was observed at least ten times. The chain employs TRBV29-1 and TRBJ2-1, with 7 bases fitting TRBD1. J was trimmed by 9 bases and V by 6 bases; bases with no gene match: 14. CDR1 and CDR2 from the germline V gene are SQVTM and ANQGSEA. This CDR3 region has 14 residues. The CDR3 loop reads CSVRKDRAGREQFF. CDR3 bases: TGCAGCGTGAGAAAAGACAGGGCCGGGCGTGAGCAGTTCTTC.

The chain combines TRBV30 with TRBJ2-1; 10 bases are a match to TRBD2. V dropped 3 bases and J dropped 6; count of bases not matched to a gene: 8. The CDR3 is 15 residues long. The germline CDR1 and CDR2 sequences are GTSNPN and SVGIG (reference sequence). The CDR3 DNA reads as TGTGCCTGGAGAACTAGCGGGATTTTGGGCAATGAGCAGTTCTTC. Protein: CAWRTSGILGNEQFF. Full variable domain (missing parts from reference TRBV30 and TRBJ2-1): SQTIHQWPATLVQPVGSPLSLECTVEGTSNPNLYWYRQAAGRGLQLLFYSVGIGQISSEVPQNLSASRPQDRQFILSSKKLLLSDSGFYLCAWRTSGILGNEQFFGPGTRLTVL.

J is TRBJ1-1 and V is TRBV7-9; D unclear. V gave up 0 bases and J gave up 1 base, with 6 bases separating them. The CDR3 length is 14 residues. Germline V gene sequence: CDR1 SEHNR, CDR2 FQNEAQ (reference sequence). Here the CDR3 reads CASSLAHRNTEAFF. CDR3 bases: TGTGCCAGCAGCTTAGCGCACAGGAACACTGAAGCTTTCTTT.

There are a few counts of this clonotype. The CDR3: CASSGSGVDQPQHF. In nucleotides, the CDR3 is TGTGCCAGCAGTGGCTCAGGGGTGGATCAGCCCCAGCATTTT. The chain carries TRBV6-1 and TRBJ1-5, with D perhaps matching TRBD1 (6 bases). V lost 4 bases and J 5 bases, leaving 12 bases between the germline ends. Germline V gives CDR1 MNHNS, CDR2 SASEGT. This CDR3 comprises 14 residues.

V usage is TRBV27 and J usage is TRBJ2-3, with D perhaps TRBD2 (5 bases). The CDR3 length is 14 residues. CDR1 and CDR2 (germline): MNHEY, SMNVEV (reference sequence). The ends were cut back, 8 bases at V and 1 base at J, with 13 bases in the middle. CDR3 nucleotides: TGTGCCAGCTGCTGGAGGTTGGGCACAGATACGCAGTATTTT. Its translation is CASCWRLGTDTQYF.

The rearrangement joins TRBV9 to TRBJ2-7; D uncertain. In germline, CDR1 is SGDLS, CDR2 YYNGEE. The CDR3 runs 15 residues. The V and J ends lost 0 bases and 7 bases respectively, with 17 bases between them. CDR3 sequence reads: CASSVGFGPVGEQYF. For the CDR3, the DNA is TGTGCCAGCAGCGTAGGTTTTGGACCCGTCGGAGAGCAGTACTTC.

This chain uses TRBV11-2 with TRBJ2-3, with D tentatively TRBD1 (5 bases). Trimming shortened V by 5 bases and J by 0 bases, and 15 bases separated the two germline ends. The CDR3 extends over 16 amino acids. Germline CDR1 is SGHAT and CDR2 is FQNNGV. The CDR3: CASSPRRTISTDTQYF. Here the CDR3 DNA reads TGTGCCAGCAGCCCCCGTCGGACAATTAGCACAGATACGCAGTATTTT.

This clonotype was picked up one time. This sequence joins TRBV29-1 and TRBJ1-1, with TRBD1 as a possible D gene (5 bases). The germline gives CDR1 SQVTM, CDR2 ANQGSEA. There are 12 residues in the CDR3. In DNA form, the CDR3 reads TGCGGGGCCTCACAGGCTTACACTGAAGCTTTCTTT. Translated: CGASQAYTEAFF.

The J gene is TRBJ2-2, the V gene TRBV20-1; 7 bases fit TRBD2. J was trimmed by 9 bases and V by 6 bases; bases with no gene match: 4. This CDR3 has 11 residues. The germline gives CDR1 DFQATT, CDR2 SNEGSKA (reference sequence). This CDR3 is CSALLAWELFF. The CDR3 DNA sequence: TGCAGTGCGTTACTAGCGTGGGAGCTGTTTTTT.

A few counts support this clonotype. The J gene is TRBJ2-5, the V gene TRBV12-3 or TRBV12-4, with unresolved D. V lost 7 bases and J 7 bases, leaving 13 bases between the germline ends. CDR3 size: 12 residues. The chain's CDR3 is CASTGGSGTQYF. CDR3 sequence (DNA): TGTGCCAGCACCGGCGGTTCAGGGACCCAGTACTTC.

The chain couples TRBV12-3 or TRBV12-4 to TRBJ1-1; no clear D. The CDR3 loop spans 14 amino acids. Trimming removed 3 bases at V and 0 bases at J, with 8 bases between. CDR3 sequence reads: CASSLKEMNTEAFF. CDR3 nucleotide sequence: TGTGCCAGCAGTTTGAAGGAAATGAACACTGAAGCTTTCTTT.

This clonotype occurred a few times. V is TRBV10-3 and J is TRBJ2-7, with D perhaps TRBD1 (6 bases). Germline CDR1 ENHRY, CDR2 SYGVKD. Trimming removed 6 bases from V and 9 bases from J, with 27 bases in between. CDR3 length equals 16 residues. CDR3 protein: CAISGPITSQGSAQYF. CDR3 bases: TGTGCCATCAGCGGACCGATTACCTCCCAGGGGTCGGCGCAGTACTTC.